By proportion, the clone carrying this T cell receptor beta chain is medium-sized (0.01 to 0.1%). No antigen is known for it. Profiling relied on immunoSEQ multiplex PCR, and the TCRdb table lists in-frame clones only, not all of them. The top ten hold over 14% of the sample, which has around 6,500 clones, around 60% seen once. Unstimulated naive, memory, effector memory and TEMRA subsets from three donor pairs underwent sequencing. The sample comes from a study of siplizumab effects on memory and regulatory T cells. Overall study findings and caveats: In roughly 80-95% of proliferating CD4+ or CD8+ clones, a naive or memory phenotype could not be assigned. The alloresponse seemed to draw substantially on naive T cells, which appeared more diverse than memory cells.

Sequences were obtained from effector memory CD8+ T cells sorted from blood. Subset noted: unstimulated CD8+ effector memory T cells. The origin of this receptor is a human donor in good health.

The CDR3 region has the DNA TGCGCCAGCAGTGATATGGGATTGCTCTACGAGCAGTACTTC. Encoded protein: CASSDMGLLYEQYF. This rearrangement joins TRBV10-2 to TRBJ2-7; D unclear. The CDR3 covers 14 residues. Germline V gene sequence: CDR1 WSHSY, CDR2 SAAADI. V was clipped by 3 bases and J by 3 bases, with 12 bases between them.